The 12 T cell receptor beta chains presented below share a single source sample, sequenced in a study of T cell repertoires in cytomegalovirus infection (dated by TCRdb to between 2018 and 2021). No antigen has been assigned to these receptors. The sample's treatment or condition, from its label and the paper: in vitro stimulation with specific CMV peptide epitopes to enrich CMV-specific T cells. Sequenced on an Illumina HiSeq 1500. TCRdb reprocessed the public reads (quality trimming at Q25 with fastp, clone calling with MiXCR) and kept in-frame beta chains. Rows are combined by CDR3 protein, so each entry shows the most common genes and DNA. This sample has roughly 160,000 distinct CDR3 sequences in its table, and roughly 21% of those were observed once. The top ten hold roughly 27% of the sample. Sequenced here: CD8+ T cells from cultured PBMCs, sampled from culture after CMV antigen stimulation. The source of these receptors is a human donor in good health (CMV status not recorded). Some clones in this sample may be carry-over from other donors' samples.

The chain links TRBV19 to TRBJ2-3; no firm D call. Germline CDR1 is LNHDA and CDR2 is SQIVND (reference sequence). Deletions cut 3 bases from V and 10 bases from J, with 20 bases between. CDR3 size: 15 residues. The CDR3 here is CASSIPGPPGGSQYF. CDR3 nucleotide sequence: TGTGCCAGTAGTATCCCCGGGCCGCCCGGTGGATCGCAGTATTTT.

The CDR3 loop is CASSDRGALQAFF. CDR3 bases: TGCGCCAGCAGTGACAGGGGGGCTTTACAAGCTTTCTTT. V is TRBV10-1 and J is TRBJ1-1, with 7 nucleotides matching TRBD1. Unmatched junction bases numbered 7, after V lost 3 bases and J lost 9 bases. CDR1 WNHNN and CDR2 SYGVQD come from the germline V gene (reference sequence). The CDR3 totals 13 residues.

The chain carries TRBV6-5 and TRBJ2-2; TRBD1 matches 12 bases. This CDR3 is 20 amino acids long. Germline V gene data show CDR1 as MNHEY and CDR2 as SVGAGI. Trimming cost V 0 bases and J 0 bases; bases outside gene matches: 8. The CDR3: CASSYSMGDRGPANTGELFF. The DNA for the CDR3 is TGTGCCAGCAGTTACTCGATGGGGGACAGGGGGCCCGCGAACACCGGGGAGCTGTTTTTT.

There are a few counts of this clonotype. The V call is TRBV6-2 or TRBV6-3, the J call TRBJ2-2, with D unresolved. Germline assignment: CDR1 MNHEY and CDR2 SVGEGT. V was pared by 6 bases and J by 0 bases, with 11 bases between. The CDR3 spans 15 residues. The CDR3 DNA reads TGTGCCAGCAGGACGCCCCAAACGAACACCGGGGAGCTGTTTTTT. Protein product: CASRTPQTNTGELFF.

The gene calls are TRBV2 and TRBJ1-1; 7 nucleotides agree with TRBD1. Germline V gene data show CDR1 as SNHLY and CDR2 as FYNNEI. The J segment lost 1 base and the V segment lost 6 bases, leaving 8 bases of the junction unmatched. The CDR3 is 15 amino acids. As DNA, the CDR3 is TGTGCCAGCAGCACCACAGGGGACCCGAACACTGAAGCTTTCTTT. This encodes CASSTTGDPNTEAFF.

The chain joins TRBV11-2 to TRBJ1-3; possibly TRBD1 for D (5 bases). CDR3 size: 16 residues. Deletions cut 7 bases from V and 4 bases from J, with 20 bases between. Germline values: CDR1 SGHAT, CDR2 FQNNGV. CDR3 amino acids: CASTTRWGTRGNTIYF. The CDR3 DNA reads as TGTGCCAGCACCACCCGGTGGGGGACTCGCGGAAACACCATATATTTT.

In this sample, this clonotype turned up a few times. The chain is built from TRBV7-8 and TRBJ2-5; tentatively, D is TRBD1 (6 bases). CDR1 SGHVS and CDR2 FQNEAQ come from the germline V gene. The CDR3 sequence is 16 residues long. V lost 6 bases, J lost 4 bases, and 21 bases lay in between. The DNA of the CDR3 is TGTGCCAGCAGTTTTTACTGGACAGATTCCGGAGAGACCCAGTACTTC. This translates into CASSFYWTDSGETQYF.

The chain is built from TRBV5-1 and TRBJ2-7, with TRBD1 matching 8 bases. Trimming at V came to 2 bases and at J to 3 bases, leaving 10 bases not matched to a gene. The CDR3 has 16 residues. CDR1 SGHRS and CDR2 YFSETQ come from the germline V gene. CDR3 coding DNA: TGCGCCAGCAGCTTCGACGGACAGGGTAGACGCTACGAGCAGTACTTC. This codes for CASSFDGQGRRYEQYF.

The sample holds a few counts of this clonotype. This chain uses TRBV4-1 with TRBJ1-1; TRBD1 is a possible D gene (5 bases). V lost 1 base, J lost 5 bases, and 14 bases lay in between. Germline V lookup: CDR1 MGHRA, CDR2 YSYEKL. The CDR3 covers 15 residues. CDR3 in amino acids: CASSQVPRVGTEAFF. The CDR3 DNA reads TGCGCCAGCAGCCAAGTGCCCAGGGTAGGAACTGAAGCTTTCTTT.

In this sample, this clonotype turned up a few times. V and J are TRBV7-8 and TRBJ1-5; 8 positions agree with TRBD1. Germline V gene sequence: CDR1 SGHVS, CDR2 FQNEAQ. This CDR3 has 16 amino acids. The ends lost 5 bases at V and 4 bases at J; junction bases unmatched: 10. CDR3 DNA sequence: TGTGCCAGCAGCCCTCACGGACAGGGAGGGAATCAGCCCCAGCATTTT. Amino acid sequence: CASSPHGQGGNQPQHF.

This clonotype appeared a few times. The genes are TRBV6-6 and TRBJ1-3; no firm D call. The germline CDR1 and CDR2 sequences are MNHNY and SVGAGI (reference sequence). The CDR3 is 15 residues long. Trimming removed 7 bases at V and 4 bases at J, with 17 bases between. The CDR3 DNA reads as TGTGCCAGCATCCACCCCACCGAGAGGGGAAACACCATATATTTT. Protein product: CASIHPTERGNTIYF.

The chain combines TRBV6-6 with TRBJ1-2, with TRBD1 matching 9 bases. CDR3 size: 13 residues. Trimming cost V 10 bases and J 5 bases; bases outside gene matches: 8. CDR1 is MNHNY, CDR2 SVGAGI, per germline (reference sequence). The CDR3 DNA reads as TGTGCCACCAGGGACAGGGAAGAATATGGCTACACCTTC. It translates to CATRDREEYGYTF.